This TCR beta chain was retrieved from a study of cytomegalovirus exposure and HLA in healthy donors. The CDR3 loop spans 12 amino acids. V gave up 7 bases and J gave up 6 bases; unmatched junction bases: 4. Germline-derived CDR1 and CDR2 are MNHEY and SVGAGI. The protocol was immunoSEQ multiplex PCR, while the TCRdb copy is restricted to in-frame clones and leaves out a portion. Here the sample spans some 140,000 clones, about 86% being singletons. The sample was PBMCs. This TCR was sampled from a man aged 18 to 29 in good health and CMV-seronegative. The rearrangement links TRBV6-5 to TRBJ2-7, with 9 bases that match TRBD1. This CDR3 reads CASIGTGSEQYF. The CDR3 DNA is TGTGCCAGCATCGGGACAGGGTCCGAGCAGTACTTC.